This T cell receptor (beta chain) was recovered during a study of T cells in Graves' hyperthyroidism and ophthalmopathy. The CDR3 covers 14 residues. The germline CDR1 and CDR2 sequences are MNHEY and SMNVEV (reference sequence). The V and J ends lost 6 bases and 3 bases respectively, with 14 bases between them. Remarks on this clonotype: What it recognizes is unknown.

Researchers amplified the TCR beta CDR3 regions from RNA transcripts. The HTBI set primed first-round TCR CDR3 RT-PCR. TCRdb reprocessed the multiplex PCR reads via MiXCR and lists one record per CDR3 protein. The sample lists about 640,000 distinct CDR3 sequences, about 20% occurring once. Broader study findings: Patients with ophthalmopathy were separated from those with stable hyperthyroidism by a 13 V-J model.

Material for sequencing was blood. The source of this sequence is a man aged 25-40 years with Graves' ophthalmopathy. The chain links TRBV27 to TRBJ1-2, with D hard to call. The DNA of the CDR3 is TGTGCCAGCAGCCCTGTGGCGGTCGACTATGGCTACACCTTC. Protein sequence: CASSPVAVDYGYTF.